Following are 27 T cell receptor beta chains from one sample sequenced in a study of beta chain features in type 1 diabetes. Study-wide points: All four CD4+ subsets from Type 1 diabetes patients carried moderately but significantly shorter TCRB CDR3s.

The investigators reverse transcribed all of the isolated RNA, so they sequenced expressed TCRB transcripts. Data came from immunoSEQ multiplex PCR; TCRdb stores just in-frame clones and leaves some out. This sample has about 660,000 clones, with over 12% found just once. Their antigens remain unidentified. The sample taken for sequencing was naive CD4+ T cells from blood. All receptors come from a man younger than 30 with type 1 diabetes.

This clone has more than one count but fewer than ten. The chain employs TRBV5-1 and TRBJ2-2, with 9 nucleotides matching TRBD1. Looked up from germline, CDR1 is SGHRS and CDR2 is YFSETQ. With 3 bases clipped from V and 3 bases from J, the junction kept 6 bases outside the gene matches. CDR3 length: 16 amino acids. In nucleotides, the CDR3 is TGCGCCAGCAGCTCCCCCGGACAGGGGTACACCGGGGAGCTGTTTTTT. Translated, it gives CASSSPGQGYTGELFF.

The chain employs TRBV20-1 and TRBJ2-7; D is unresolved. The germline V and J ends were trimmed by 7 bases and 3 bases, with 10 bases remaining between them. CDR3 size: 11 residues. Germline CDR1 DFQATT, CDR2 SNEGSKA (reference sequence). CDR3 residues: CSVQLSYEQYF. The CDR3 DNA is TGCAGTGTACAACTCAGCTACGAGCAGTACTTC.

The genes are TRBV6-5 and TRBJ2-5; weak D call: TRBD2 (5 bases). Germline V lookup: CDR1 MNHEY, CDR2 SVGAGI. Trimming took off 2 bases at V and 1 base at J, with 11 bases between the two ends. CDR3 length: 15 residues. The CDR3 spells CASSYGEPSQETQYF. The CDR3 bases are TGTGCCAGCAGTTACGGGGAGCCCTCCCAAGAGACCCAGTACTTC.

A note on this clone: Other DNA variants within this sample encode the same CDR3. This CDR3 reads CAWGHSYEQYF. The CDR3 coding sequence is TGTGCCTGGGGGCATTCTTACGAGCAGTACTTC. This rearrangement joins TRBV30 to TRBJ2-7; D uncertain. The CDR3 contains 11 residues. Trimming took 5 bases from V and 4 from J, leaving 9 bases between them. Germline V gene sequence: CDR1 GTSNPN, CDR2 SVGIG (reference sequence).

V is TRBV20-1 and J is TRBJ1-2; D is unresolved. Per germline, CDR1 DFQATT and CDR2 SNEGSKA (reference sequence). The CDR3 runs 9 residues. Trimming cost V 3 bases and J 7 bases, with 3 bases left between them. This CDR3 reads CSASFGYTF. CDR3 coding DNA: TGCAGTGCTAGCTTTGGCTACACCTTC.

This clone was seen a handful of times. The chain carries TRBV5-1 and TRBJ2-3; D might be TRBD1 (5 bases). Germline V gene sequence: CDR1 SGHRS, CDR2 YFSETQ. CDR3 length equals 14 residues. V lost 10 bases, J lost 4 bases, and 19 bases lay in between. The CDR3 region has the DNA TGCGCCGGGTCAAATGGGGCCACCGCAGATACGCAGTATTTT. Translation: CAGSNGATADTQYF.

Of note for this clone: An end of the junction differs from the germline gene, which may be a read error. This chain uses TRBV30 with TRBJ1-2; a weak D match, TRBD1 (5 bases). CDR1 is GTSNPN, CDR2 SVGIG, per germline (reference sequence). The CDR3 covers 13 residues. CDR3 residues: CAGSVRGVDGYTF. CDR3 nucleotides: TGTGCCGGGAGTGTACGGGGGGTGGATGGCTACACCTTC.

Here the CDR3 reads CASSPSGGLGDEQYF. CDR3 nucleotides: TGTGCCAGCAGTCCCTCCGGGGGCTTGGGCGACGAGCAGTACTTC. The chain recombines TRBV7-2 with TRBJ2-7, with D tentatively TRBD1 or TRBD2 (6 bases each). V was clipped by 6 bases and J by 5 bases, with 20 bases between them. Germline CDR1 is SGHTA and CDR2 is FQGNSA. This CDR3 comprises 15 residues.

This chain joins TRBV29-1 and TRBJ1-4; D is possibly TRBD1 (6 bases). The CDR3 consists of 12 residues. V lost 4 bases, J lost 4 bases, and 7 bases lay in between. The germline CDR1 and CDR2 sequences are SQVTM and ANQGSEA. CDR3 DNA sequence: TGCAGCGTTGGACAGGATAATGAAAAACTGTTTTTT. Its protein is CSVGQDNEKLFF.

The CDR3 region has the DNA TGTGCCAGCACTCCCAGCCCATCCGAAAAGTTCTTC. Translating gives CASTPSPSEKFF. The chain couples TRBV28 to TRBJ2-1; D unclear. Trimming took off 7 bases at V and 14 bases at J, with 18 bases between the two ends. Germline V gives CDR1 MDHEN, CDR2 SYDVKM. This CDR3 contains 12 residues.

The chain has TRBV7-9 and TRBJ2-2, with unresolved D. Deletions cut 5 bases from V and 0 bases from J, with 10 bases between. Looked up from germline, CDR1 is SEHNR and CDR2 is FQNEAQ (reference sequence). This CDR3 has 15 amino acids. The CDR3 sequence is CASSGVQPNTGELFF. Here the CDR3 DNA reads TGTGCCAGCAGCGGAGTCCAGCCGAACACCGGGGAGCTGTTTTTT. The whole variable domain, filled in from reference TRBV7-9 and TRBJ2-2, reads DTGVSQNPRHKITKRGQNVTFRCDPISEHNRLYWYRQTLGQGPEFLTYFQNEAQLEKSRLLSDRFSAERPKGSFSTLEIQRTEQGDSAMYLCASSGVQPNTGELFFGEGSRLTVL.

This clone was counted between two and nine times. The rearrangement uses TRBV18 and TRBJ2-2, with D hard to call. Deletions cut 0 bases from V and 4 bases from J, with 6 bases between. The germline V gene encodes CDR1 KGHSH and CDR2 LQKENI. There are 14 residues in the CDR3. Here the CDR3 DNA reads TGTGCCAGCTCACCACCCGCGGCCACCGGGGAGCTGTTTTTT. Translating gives CASSPPAATGELFF.

CDR3: CASRGQGALNEQYF. The CDR3 DNA is TGTGCCAGCAGGGGACAGGGGGCGCTCAACGAGCAGTACTTC. The chain has TRBV27 and TRBJ2-7; 12 bases line up with TRBD1. This CDR3 is built from 14 residues. Germline lookup yields CDR1 MNHEY and CDR2 SMNVEV (reference sequence). Unmatched junction bases numbered 5, after V lost 6 bases and J lost 5 bases.

The CDR3 region is CATSREVSNEKLFF. CDR3 DNA sequence: TGTGCCACCAGCAGAGAGGTGTCTAATGAAAAACTGTTTTTT. The chain carries TRBV15 and TRBJ1-4, with no clear D. Looked up from germline, CDR1 is LNHNV and CDR2 is YYDKDF (reference sequence). The CDR3 is 14 residues long. V was clipped by 0 bases and J by 3 bases, with 5 bases between them.

This clone has only a few counts. V is TRBV18 and J is TRBJ2-3; perhaps TRBD2 as D (6 bases). Germline values: CDR1 KGHSH, CDR2 LQKENI. V lost 2 bases and J 3 bases, leaving 12 bases between the germline ends. The CDR3 consists of 15 residues. The CDR3, as DNA: TGTGCCAGCTCACCATCAGCGGGTGCGACAGATACGCAGTATTTT. As protein: CASSPSAGATDTQYF.

The CDR3 DNA is TGTGCCAGCTCACCAGTCCGGAATCACTACGAGCAGTTCTTC. Protein product: CASSPVRNHYEQFF. V gene TRBV18 combines with J gene TRBJ2-1; no clear D gene. Trimming removed 2 bases from V and 10 bases from J, with 15 bases in between. The CDR3 totals 14 residues. CDR1 is KGHSH and CDR2 is LQKENI in the germline V gene.

The chain carries TRBV28 and TRBJ2-5; D is ambiguous. The germline V gene encodes CDR1 MDHEN and CDR2 SYDVKM. This CDR3 contains 12 residues. Deletions cut 6 bases from V and 12 bases from J, with 17 bases between. The CDR3 DNA follows: TGTGCCAGCAGCCCCCCCAGATCCCTCGAGTACTTC. Its translation is CASSPPRSLEYF.

This clone was picked up a small number of times. The V gene is TRBV6-5, the J gene TRBJ2-7; the D is unclear. The CDR3 has 15 amino acids. V gave up 1 base and J gave up 2 bases, with 12 bases separating them. CDR1 is MNHEY and CDR2 is SVGAGI in the germline V gene. The CDR3: CASSYYERSAYEQYF. The CDR3 region has the DNA TGTGCCAGCAGTTACTACGAGCGATCGGCCTACGAGCAGTACTTC.

The chain employs TRBV30 and TRBJ2-4; D remains ambiguous. The CDR3 length is 15 residues. The V gene lost 1 base and the J gene lost 0 bases, with 10 bases spanning the gap. Germline lookup yields CDR1 GTSNPN and CDR2 SVGIG (reference sequence). CDR3 in amino acids: CAWSGQLLAKNIQYF. Here the CDR3 DNA reads TGTGCCTGGAGTGGTCAGCTTTTAGCCAAAAACATTCAGTACTTC.

There are a few counts of this clone. The sample holds other DNA sequences that translate to the same CDR3. The genes are TRBV18 and TRBJ2-6; 9 bases fit TRBD1. Germline lookup yields CDR1 KGHSH and CDR2 LQKENI. The V gene end was trimmed by 3 bases and the J gene end by 0 bases; junction bases not matched to a gene: 3. The CDR3 loop spans 17 amino acids. The CDR3 loop is CASSPGQGRSGANVLTF. CDR3 nucleotide sequence: TGTGCCAGCTCACCCGGACAGGGGCGCTCTGGGGCCAACGTCCTGACTTTC.

The V and J genes are TRBV2 and TRBJ1-5; D might be TRBD1 (6 bases). This CDR3 comprises 13 residues. Germline lookup yields CDR1 SNHLY and CDR2 FYNNEI. V was cut by 6 bases and J by 5 bases, with 11 bases left in between. The CDR3 nucleotides read TGTGCCAGCAGCAGGGACACTGATCAGCCCCAGCATTTT. Translated, it gives CASSRDTDQPQHF.

There are a few counts of this clone. The chain carries TRBV9 and TRBJ2-3; D assignment may be TRBD1 or TRBD2 (5 bases each). This CDR3 is built from 14 residues. Trimming left V 7 bases short and J 0 bases short, with 12 bases between. The germline CDR1 and CDR2 sequences are SGDLS and YYNGEE. CDR3: CASQRGASTDTQYF. DNA of the CDR3: TGTGCCAGCCAGAGGGGAGCTAGCACAGATACGCAGTATTTT.

The chain has TRBV5-1 and TRBJ2-2; 7 bases match TRBD2. This CDR3 has 17 amino acids. J lost 4 bases, V lost 4 bases, and 13 bases had no gene match. From germline, CDR1 is SGHRS and CDR2 YFSETQ. Here the CDR3 DNA reads TGCGCCAGCAGCCCGACTCCGGGACTACCGGGCACCGGGGAGCTGTTTTTT. Its protein is CASSPTPGLPGTGELFF.

This clone occurred a few times. This sequence joins TRBV10-3 and TRBJ2-1; 7 positions match TRBD2. V trimming: 4 bases; J trimming: 0 bases; junction bases outside the gene matches: 9. Germline CDR1 reads ENHRY; CDR2 reads SYGVKD. This CDR3 contains 17 residues. CDR3 residues: CAISGGLPGSSYNEQFF. The CDR3 DNA is TGTGCCATCAGTGGGGGACTACCCGGGAGCTCCTACAATGAGCAGTTCTTC.

A few counts support this clone. This chain uses TRBV28 with TRBJ2-5; D could derive from TRBD1 or TRBD2 (6 bases each). V lost 2 bases, J lost 10 bases, and 8 bases lay in between. Germline CDR1 MDHEN, CDR2 SYDVKM. This CDR3 is built from 11 residues. CDR3 nucleotide sequence: TGTGCCAGCAGTTTAAGGGGGGACCAGTACTTC. Translation: CASSLRGDQYF.

The chain links TRBV7-3 to TRBJ2-1; 9 bases fit TRBD2. The CDR3 totals 17 residues. Germline CDR1 SGHTA, CDR2 FQGTGA. V gave up 5 bases and J gave up 7 bases; unmatched junction bases: 15. The CDR3 DNA follows: TGTGCCAGCAGCCCCCGTGGAGCGGGGGGTATTACGAATGAGCAGTTCTTC. This gives the protein CASSPRGAGGITNEQFF.

In its sample, this clone was seen a few times. The chain joins TRBV30 to TRBJ1-1; maybe TRBD1 (5 bases). The CDR3 consists of 14 residues. Per the germline V gene, CDR1 is GTSNPN and CDR2 is SVGIG (reference sequence). The ends were cut back, 0 bases at V and 7 bases at J, with 15 bases in the middle. The CDR3 sequence: CAWSVKTMRGEAFF. The DNA for the CDR3 is TGTGCCTGGAGTGTAAAGACTATGAGGGGTGAAGCTTTCTTT.